This TCR beta chain was profiled in a study of cytomegalovirus exposure and HLA in healthy donors. The study's findings and limits: According to the study, approximately 150 TCR beta chains were cytomegalovirus-associated.

Repertoires were generated with immunoSEQ multiplex PCR, while TCRdb's copy carries only in-frame clones and drops some. The table includes about 73,000 clones, around 95% detected once. As to this clone: The antigen remains undetermined.

Germline CDR1 and CDR2: KGHSH and LQKENI. V was clipped by 3 bases and J by 6 bases; unmatched bases: 5. This CDR3 is 14 amino acids long. V usage is TRBV18 and J usage is TRBJ2-1; the match to TRBD1 covers 7 bases. The source material was PBMCs. The sequence was collected from a man younger than 35 in good health and CMV-seronegative. CDR3 nucleotide sequence: TGTGCCAGCTCACCTGGGGACAGTGCCAATGAGCAGTTCTTC. It yields the protein CASSPGDSANEQFF.